This TCR beta chain was sequenced for a study of blood T cell repertoires in COVID-19. Study-level information: Samples representing acute and convalescent COVID-19 were sourced from the United States, Italy and Spain.

Generated by immunoSEQ multiplex PCR, the TCRdb table keeps only in-frame clones and is missing some. The sample yields under 70,000 clones, about 89% seen once. V gave up 2 bases and J gave up 5 bases, with 12 bases separating them. The CDR3 covers 14 residues. Germline V gives CDR1 MNHEY, CDR2 SVGEGT. The V gene is TRBV6-2 or TRBV6-3, the J gene TRBJ2-5; TRBD1 might be the D (7 bases). This sequence originates from a woman aged 60 to 75 with active or convalescent COVID-19. Sequenced sample: peripheral blood. CDR3 DNA sequence: TGTGCCAGCAGTTACGGCAGGGGGGTGGAGACCCAGTACTTC. Its translation is CASSYGRGVETQYF.